This T cell receptor (beta chain) was sequenced in a study of T-cell reconstitution after alpha-beta-depleted transplantation in children. This clonotype was seen many times. This CDR3 contains 13 residues. V dropped 5 bases and J dropped 4 bases, with 11 bases sitting between them. The germline gives CDR1 SGHTA, CDR2 FQGTGA. A TCRbeta library incorporating unique molecular identifiers was prepared. MiXCR was run by TCRdb on the PCR reads, yielding one entry per CDR3 protein. The data show around 96,000 distinct CDR3 sequences, more than 10% seen once. Sequencing was performed on PBMCs from the stem cell graft donor, taken from the stem cell graft. The TCR comes from a human donor who donated a stem cell graft to a child with inherited bone marrow failure. The chain couples TRBV7-3 to TRBJ2-5; no definite D call. Here the CDR3 reads CASSEVWGETQYF. The DNA for the CDR3 is TGTGCCAGCAGCGAGGTTTGGGGAGAGACCCAGTACTTC.